This T cell receptor beta chain originates from a study of blood T cells in healthy people across ages. Notes on the study in general: Roughly linear age-related decline in beta diversity appeared, significant by age about 40. Naive T cell percentage showed a strong correlation with the diversity of TCR beta. The donors' CMV status was not determined, possibly confounding changes in expanded clonotypes.

The CDR3 sequence is 15 residues long. Trimming removed 8 bases from V and 3 bases from J; junction bases left unmatched: 12. CDR1 and CDR2 from the germline V gene are GTSNPN and SVGIG (reference sequence). The second PCR ran roughly 6 to 11 cycles with a sample-barcoded 5' primer and J-beta primers. TCRdb re-analysed the 5' RACE reads in MiXCR, keeping a single row per CDR3 protein. In the table there are about 730,000 distinct CDR3 sequences, about 40% of which are singletons. With respect to this clonotype: Its antigen is not known.

The sequencing input was blood. This clonotype was obtained from a woman in her sixties or seventies in good health. The chain has TRBV30 and TRBJ2-7; 11 bases map to TRBD1. The CDR3 sequence is CARTGTGGLNYEQYF. CDR3 bases: TGTGCCCGTACCGGGACAGGGGGGCTCAACTACGAGCAGTACTTC.